Presented here are 10 T cell receptor beta chains from one specimen sequenced in a study of blood T cell repertoires in COVID-19. Measured with immunoSEQ multiplex PCR; TCRdb has only the in-frame clones, and not every one. The table shows about 220,000 clones, with around four fifths occurring only once. Sequenced input: peripheral blood. These receptors all come from a man in his thirties or forties with active or convalescent COVID-19.

This rearrangement joins TRBV7-9 to TRBJ1-2; TRBD1 agrees at 8 bases. V was clipped by 4 bases and J by 3 bases; unmatched bases: 4. CDR1 SEHNR and CDR2 FQNEAQ come from the germline V gene (reference sequence). The length of the CDR3 is 14 residues. The chain's CDR3 is CASSSGQGDYGYTF. The CDR3 DNA reads as TGTGCCAGCAGCTCTGGACAGGGAGACTATGGCTACACCTTC.

V is TRBV28 and J is TRBJ1-5, with D perhaps TRBD1 (6 bases). CDR3 length: 15 residues. CDR1 and CDR2 from the germline V gene are MDHEN and SYDVKM. V was shortened by 7 bases and J by 6 bases, with 19 bases between the two germline ends. The CDR3 sequence: CASTYGGGGGQPQHF. The CDR3 DNA reads as TGTGCCAGCACTTATGGGGGGGGCGGCGGTCAGCCCCAGCATTTT.

The chain combines TRBV4-3 with TRBJ1-1; no firm D call. This CDR3 is 16 amino acids long. Germline loops: CDR1 LGHNA, CDR2 YSLEER. Trimming removed 0 bases from V and 4 bases from J, with 15 bases in between. As DNA, the CDR3 is TGCGCCAGCAGCCAAGATACGGCAGGAGGTGGCACTGAAGCTTTCTTT. This gives the protein CASSQDTAGGGTEAFF.

Comment on this clone: The sample has other DNA sequences that encode this CDR3 too. The chain links TRBV30 to TRBJ2-1, with TRBD1 matching 9 bases. This CDR3 is 14 amino acids long. Germline V gene sequence: CDR1 GTSNPN, CDR2 SVGIG (reference sequence). Trimming removed 0 bases from V and 4 bases from J; junction bases left unmatched: 1. CDR3 region: CAWSVGQGYNEQFF. Written as DNA, the CDR3 is TGTGCCTGGAGTGTGGGACAGGGTTACAATGAGCAGTTCTTC.

J is TRBJ1-4 and V is TRBV18, with TRBD1 matching over 10 bases. Looked up from germline, CDR1 is KGHSH and CDR2 is LQKENI. The V gene end was trimmed by 1 base and the J gene end by 5 bases; junction bases not matched to a gene: 1. The CDR3 extends over 15 amino acids. CDR3 sequence: CASSPRQGANEKLFF. The DNA of the CDR3 is TGTGCCAGCTCACCACGACAGGGGGCCAATGAAAAACTGTTTTTT.

The chain joins TRBV27 to TRBJ1-6, with 10 positions matching TRBD1. V gave up 2 bases and J gave up 11 bases; unmatched junction bases: 3. This CDR3 is 14 amino acids long. Germline V CDR1 and CDR2: MNHEY, SMNVEV (reference sequence). The CDR3 DNA is TGTGCCAGCAGTTTAGGACAGGGGGGTGCACCCCTCCACTTT. It encodes CASSLGQGGAPLHF.

The chain recombines TRBV7-9 with TRBJ2-1, with 9 bases identical to TRBD2. With V trimmed by 1 base and J by 7 bases, 14 bases remained unmatched. Germline lookup yields CDR1 SEHNR and CDR2 FQNEAQ (reference sequence). CDR3 length: 18 amino acids. The CDR3 loop is CASSLEGVTASGNNEQFF. CDR3 sequence (DNA): TGTGCCAGCAGCTTAGAGGGGGTTACGGCTAGCGGGAATAATGAGCAGTTCTTC.

In its sample, this clone was seen once. The genes are TRBV7-2 and TRBJ2-7; TRBD1 agrees at 9 bases. The CDR3 is 13 amino acids. V lost 5 bases and J lost 7; bases outside the gene matches: 6. The germline CDR1 and CDR2 sequences are SGHTA and FQGNSA. The CDR3 DNA sequence: TGTGCCAGCAGCCAGGGACAGGGTCTGGAGCAGTACTTC. Protein sequence: CASSQGQGLEQYF.

J is TRBJ1-6 and V is TRBV5-6; 7 bases match TRBD1. The CDR3 has 14 residues. J was trimmed by 11 bases and V by 5 bases; bases with no gene match: 10. CDR1 and CDR2 (germline): SGHDT, YYEEEE. The CDR3 DNA is TGTGCCAGCAGGTCCGGGACAGTTACGGCACCCCTCCACTTT. Amino acids: CASRSGTVTAPLHF.

The chain couples TRBV19 to TRBJ1-2; TRBD1 matches at 7 bases. V lost 6 bases to trimming and J lost 5 bases; unmatched junction nucleotides: 6. In germline, CDR1 is LNHDA, CDR2 SQIVND (reference sequence). This CDR3 spans 13 amino acids. The CDR3 spells CASRGSTGYGYTF. CDR3 bases: TGTGCCAGTAGGGGATCGACAGGGTATGGCTACACCTTC.